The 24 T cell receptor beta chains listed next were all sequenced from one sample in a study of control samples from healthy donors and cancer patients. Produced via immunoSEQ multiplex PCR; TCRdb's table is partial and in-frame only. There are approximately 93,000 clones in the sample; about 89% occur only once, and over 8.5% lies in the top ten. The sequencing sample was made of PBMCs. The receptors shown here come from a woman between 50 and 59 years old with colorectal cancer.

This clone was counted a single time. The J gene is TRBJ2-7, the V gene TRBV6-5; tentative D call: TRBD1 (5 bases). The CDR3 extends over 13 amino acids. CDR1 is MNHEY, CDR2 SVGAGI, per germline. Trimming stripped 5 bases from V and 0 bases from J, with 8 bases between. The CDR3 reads CASSRGHSYEQYV. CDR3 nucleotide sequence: TGTGCCAGCAGTCGCGGACACTCCTACGAGCAGTACGTC.

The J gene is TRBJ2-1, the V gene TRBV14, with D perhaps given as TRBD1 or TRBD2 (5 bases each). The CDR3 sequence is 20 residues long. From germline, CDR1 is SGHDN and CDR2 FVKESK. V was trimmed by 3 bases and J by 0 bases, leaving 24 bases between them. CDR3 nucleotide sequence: TGTGCCAGCAGCCATCTTAAGGTCGGGGCGTTCGTCAGCTCCTACAATGAGCAGTTCTTC. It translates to CASSHLKVGAFVSSYNEQFF.

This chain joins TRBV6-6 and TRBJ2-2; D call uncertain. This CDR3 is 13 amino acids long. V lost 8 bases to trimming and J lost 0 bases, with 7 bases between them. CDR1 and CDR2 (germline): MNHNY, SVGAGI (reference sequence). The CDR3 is CASQPPNTGELFF. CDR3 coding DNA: TGTGCCAGCCAGCCCCCGAACACCGGGGAGCTGTTTTTT.

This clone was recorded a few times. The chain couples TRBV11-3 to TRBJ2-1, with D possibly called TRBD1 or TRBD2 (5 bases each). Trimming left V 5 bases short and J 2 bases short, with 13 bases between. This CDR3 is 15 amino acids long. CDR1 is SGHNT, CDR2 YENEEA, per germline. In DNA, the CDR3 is TGTGCCAGCAGCCTAGGGACGAAAACCTACAATGAGCAGTTCTTC. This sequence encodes CASSLGTKTYNEQFF.

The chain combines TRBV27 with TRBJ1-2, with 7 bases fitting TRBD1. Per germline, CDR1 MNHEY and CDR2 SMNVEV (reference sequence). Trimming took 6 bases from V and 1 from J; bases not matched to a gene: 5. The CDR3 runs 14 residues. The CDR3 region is CASRTGTNNYGYTF. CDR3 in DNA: TGTGCCAGCAGGACAGGGACCAATAACTATGGCTACACCTTC.

CDR3 amino acids: CASSIPQGGTGEKLFF. The CDR3 DNA is TGTGCCAGTAGTATACCTCAAGGGGGGACGGGTGAAAAACTGTTTTTT. This chain connects TRBV19 to TRBJ1-4; D might be TRBD1 (6 bases). Germline assignment: CDR1 LNHDA and CDR2 SQIVND (reference sequence). This CDR3 region has 16 residues. V was clipped by 2 bases and J by 7 bases, with 17 bases between them.

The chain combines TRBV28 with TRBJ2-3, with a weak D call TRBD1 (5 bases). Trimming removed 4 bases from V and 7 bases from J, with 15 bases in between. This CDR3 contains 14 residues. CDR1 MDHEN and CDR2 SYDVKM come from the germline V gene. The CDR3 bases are TGTGCCAGCAGTTCCTTTAGGGGATGGAATACGCAGTATTTT. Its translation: CASSSFRGWNTQYF.

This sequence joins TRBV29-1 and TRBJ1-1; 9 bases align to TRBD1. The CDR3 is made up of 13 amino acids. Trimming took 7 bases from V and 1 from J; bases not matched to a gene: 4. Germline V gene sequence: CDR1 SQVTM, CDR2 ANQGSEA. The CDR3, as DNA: TGCAGCGCCCAGGACAGGGGGAACACTGAAGCTTTCTTT. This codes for CSAQDRGNTEAFF.

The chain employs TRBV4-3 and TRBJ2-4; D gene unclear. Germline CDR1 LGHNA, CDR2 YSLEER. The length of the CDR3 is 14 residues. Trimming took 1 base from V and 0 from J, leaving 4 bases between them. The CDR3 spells CASSQGLAKNIQYF. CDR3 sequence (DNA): TGCGCCAGCAGCCAAGGACTAGCCAAAAACATTCAGTACTTC.

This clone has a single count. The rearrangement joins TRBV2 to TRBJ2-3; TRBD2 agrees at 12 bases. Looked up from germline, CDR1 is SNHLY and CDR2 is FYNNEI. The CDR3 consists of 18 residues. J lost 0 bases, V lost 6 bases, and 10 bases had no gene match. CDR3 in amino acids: CASRSASSGGASTDTQYF. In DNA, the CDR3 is TGTGCCAGCAGGAGTGCATCTAGCGGGGGGGCTAGCACAGATACGCAGTATTTT.

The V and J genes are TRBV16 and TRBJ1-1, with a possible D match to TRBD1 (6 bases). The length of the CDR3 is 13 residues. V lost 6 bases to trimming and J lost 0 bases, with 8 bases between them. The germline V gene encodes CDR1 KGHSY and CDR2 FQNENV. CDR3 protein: CASSRTVNTEAFF. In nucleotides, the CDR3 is TGTGCCAGCAGTCGGACAGTGAACACTGAAGCTTTCTTT.

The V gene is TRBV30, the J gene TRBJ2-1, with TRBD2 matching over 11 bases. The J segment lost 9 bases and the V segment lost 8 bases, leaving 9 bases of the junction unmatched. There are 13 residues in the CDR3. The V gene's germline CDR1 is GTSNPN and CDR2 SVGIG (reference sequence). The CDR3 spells CAALAGGIGEQFF. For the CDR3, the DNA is TGTGCCGCCCTAGCGGGGGGAATAGGTGAGCAGTTCTTC.

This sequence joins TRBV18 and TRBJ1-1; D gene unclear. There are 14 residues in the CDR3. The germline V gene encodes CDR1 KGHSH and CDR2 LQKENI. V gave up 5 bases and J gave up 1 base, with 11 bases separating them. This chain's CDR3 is CASSTSTENTEAFF. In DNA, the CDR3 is TGTGCCAGCTCAACCTCGACGGAGAACACTGAAGCTTTCTTT.

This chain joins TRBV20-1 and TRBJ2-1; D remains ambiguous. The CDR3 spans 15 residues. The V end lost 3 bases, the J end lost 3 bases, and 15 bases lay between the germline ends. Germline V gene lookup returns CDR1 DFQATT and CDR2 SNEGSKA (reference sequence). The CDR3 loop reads CSASHATTSYNEQFF. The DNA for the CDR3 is TGCAGTGCTAGTCACGCCACAACAAGCTACAATGAGCAGTTCTTC.

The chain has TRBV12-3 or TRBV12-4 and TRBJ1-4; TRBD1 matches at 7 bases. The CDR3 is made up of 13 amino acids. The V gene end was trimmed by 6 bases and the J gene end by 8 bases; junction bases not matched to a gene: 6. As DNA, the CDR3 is TGTGCCAGCAGATCTACAGGGGTGGAAAAACTGTTTTTT. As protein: CASRSTGVEKLFF.

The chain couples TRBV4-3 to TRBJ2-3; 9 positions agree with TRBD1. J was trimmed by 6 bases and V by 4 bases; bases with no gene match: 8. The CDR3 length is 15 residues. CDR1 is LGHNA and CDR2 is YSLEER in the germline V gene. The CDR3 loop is CASSREDRGGDTQYF. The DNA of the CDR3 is TGCGCCAGCAGCCGAGAGGACAGGGGAGGGGATACGCAGTATTTT.

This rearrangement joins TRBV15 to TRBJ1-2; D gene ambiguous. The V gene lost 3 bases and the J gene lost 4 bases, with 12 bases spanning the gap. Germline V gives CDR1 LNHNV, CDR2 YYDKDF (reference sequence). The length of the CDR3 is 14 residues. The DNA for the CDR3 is TGTGCCACCAGCAGCCACGGAGTCGGCTATGGCTACACCTTC. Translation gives CATSSHGVGYGYTF.

The CDR3 region is CASNPGQSVQPQHF. DNA for the CDR3: TGTGCCAGCAACCCGGGACAATCGGTTCAGCCCCAGCATTTT. V gene TRBV6-2 or TRBV6-3 combines with J gene TRBJ1-5, with D tentatively TRBD1 (6 bases). The CDR3 totals 14 residues. Germline CDR1 reads MNHEY; CDR2 reads SVGEGT. Trimming cost V 7 bases and J 6 bases, with 16 bases left between them.

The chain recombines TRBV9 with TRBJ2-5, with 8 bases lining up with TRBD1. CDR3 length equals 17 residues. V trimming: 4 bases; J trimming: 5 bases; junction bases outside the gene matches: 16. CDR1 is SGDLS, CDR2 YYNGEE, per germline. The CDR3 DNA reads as TGTGCCAGCAGCCCCGGGGGTCAACAGGGGGGTGGGGAGACCCAGTACTTC. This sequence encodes CASSPGGQQGGGETQYF.

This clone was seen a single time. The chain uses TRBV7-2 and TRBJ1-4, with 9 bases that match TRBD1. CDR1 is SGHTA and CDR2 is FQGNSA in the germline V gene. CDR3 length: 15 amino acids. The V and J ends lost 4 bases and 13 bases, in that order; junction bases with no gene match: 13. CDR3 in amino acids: CASSSPTGGGRRLFF. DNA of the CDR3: TGTGCCAGCAGCTCACCGACAGGGGGGGGTCGAAGACTGTTTTTT. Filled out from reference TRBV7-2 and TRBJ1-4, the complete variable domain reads GAGVSQSPSNKVTEKGKDVELRCDPISGHTALYWYRQSLGQGLEFLIYFQGNSAPDKSGLPSDRFSAERTGGSVSTLTIQRTQQEDSAVYLCASSSPTGGGRRLFFGSGTQLSVL.

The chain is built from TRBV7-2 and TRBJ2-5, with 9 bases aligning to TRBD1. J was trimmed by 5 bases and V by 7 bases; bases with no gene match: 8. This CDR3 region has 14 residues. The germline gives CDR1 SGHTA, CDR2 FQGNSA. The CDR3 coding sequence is TGTGCCAGCAAGTTACAGGGGGCCTCGGAGACCCAGTACTTC. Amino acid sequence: CASKLQGASETQYF.

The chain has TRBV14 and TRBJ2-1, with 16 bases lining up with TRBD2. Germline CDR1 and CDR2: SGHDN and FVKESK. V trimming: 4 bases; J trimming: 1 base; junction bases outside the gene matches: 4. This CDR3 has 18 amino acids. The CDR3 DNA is TGTGCCAGCAGCCGTGGGACTAGCGGGGGGGAGTCCTACAATGAGCAGTTCTTC. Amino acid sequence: CASSRGTSGGESYNEQFF. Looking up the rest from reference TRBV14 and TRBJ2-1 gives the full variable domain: EAGVTQFPSHSVIEKGQTVTLRCDPISGHDNLYWYRRVMGKEIKFLLHFVKESKQDESGMPNNRFLAERTGGTYSTLKVQPAELEDSGVYFCASSRGTSGGESYNEQFFGPGTRLTVL.

The chain's CDR3 is CASSQDTGNTEAFF. In DNA, the CDR3 is TGTGCCAGCAGCCAAGATACAGGGAACACTGAAGCTTTCTTT. The chain couples TRBV4-2 to TRBJ1-1, with D perhaps matching TRBD1 (5 bases). Looked up from germline, CDR1 is LGHNA and CDR2 is YNFKEQ. V lost 0 bases and J 1 base, leaving 6 bases between the germline ends. The CDR3 is 14 amino acids.

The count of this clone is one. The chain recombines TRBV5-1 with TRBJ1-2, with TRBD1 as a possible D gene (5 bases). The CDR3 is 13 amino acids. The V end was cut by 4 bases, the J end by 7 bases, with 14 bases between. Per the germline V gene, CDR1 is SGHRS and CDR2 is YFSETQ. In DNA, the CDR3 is TGCGCCAGCAGCCCGTTGGGGGGAAGTGGCTACACCTTC. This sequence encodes CASSPLGGSGYTF.